A selection of T cell receptor beta chains follows, all from one sample in a study of healthy donors' naive CD4 and CD8 T cells. In TCRdb, the reads were re-called with MiXCR into one record per CDR3 protein. The sample lists some 190,000 distinct CDR3 sequences; nearly 75% were seen once. Sequencing was carried out using naive CD4+ and CD8+ T cells sorted from blood, pooled from several donors. Receptors originate from a pool of human donors in good health; the sample pools cells from several healthy donors. Each CDR3 is given with its conserved first and last residue. The order of the fields is J gene, V gene, clone size, D gene, CDR3 DNA, CDR3 protein. D genes are given only for firm matches. The size entry is marked missing in some rows and otherwise reads once, few, many or a size class.

J: TRBJ1-2
V: TRBV5-1
size: -
D: TRBD1
DNA: TGCGCCAGCAGCCTGACAGGGGAAACTAACTATGGCTACACCTTC
CDR3: CASSLTGETNYGYTF

J: TRBJ1-2
V: TRBV29-1
size: -
D: -
DNA: TGCAGCGTTCCAGAACAGGGTCTCTATGGCCACACCTTC
CDR3: CSVPEQGLYGHTF

J: TRBJ2-6
V: TRBV10-3
size: -
D: -
DNA: TGTGCCATCAGTGAGTCAGGAGTGCGCAAGGCCAACGTCCTGACTTTC
CDR3: CAISESGVRKANVLTF

J: TRBJ2-7
V: TRBV10-3
size: -
D: -
DNA: TGTGCCATCAGTGAGTCTTTCGCCGAGCAGTACTTC
CDR3: CAISESFAEQYF

J: TRBJ1-2
V: TRBV29-1
size: few
D: TRBD1
DNA: TGCAGCGTTCGCACAGGGGGCGCCTCTAACTATGGCTACACCTTC
CDR3: CSVRTGGASNYGYTF

J: TRBJ1-6
V: TRBV4-2
size: -
D: TRBD1
DNA: TGCGCCAGCAGCCAAGGAAGAGGGGGCCGAAGGGATTCACCCCTCCACTTT
CDR3: CASSQGRGGRRDSPLHF

J: TRBJ2-1
V: TRBV19
size: -
D: -
DNA: TGTGCCAGTAGTATGTCGAGTAATGAGCAGTTCTTC
CDR3: CASSMSSNEQFF

J: TRBJ2-1
V: TRBV11-3
size: -
D: TRBD1
DNA: TGTGCCAGCAGCTTAACAATCGGGACAGTTCTTACCTACAATGAGCAGTTCTTC
CDR3: CASSLTIGTVLTYNEQFF

J: TRBJ2-1
V: TRBV2
size: -
D: TRBD2
DNA: TGTGCCAGCAGTGCCGGGACTAGCGGGATCTATGAGCAGTTCTTC
CDR3: CASSAGTSGIYEQFF

J: TRBJ2-7
V: TRBV29-1
size: -
D: -
DNA: TGCAGCGTTAGGGCGACGTCGGACGAGCAGTACTTC
CDR3: CSVRATSDEQYF

J: TRBJ2-7
V: TRBV27
size: few
D: -
DNA: TGTGCCAGCAGTTCTTCCGGGCCCTACGAGCAGTACTTC
CDR3: CASSSSGPYEQYF

J: TRBJ1-1
V: TRBV5-4
size: -
D: -
DNA: TGTGCCAGCAGCGCCCCTCAACAGGGTGCCGGCACTGAAGCTTTCTTT
CDR3: CASSAPQQGAGTEAFF

J: TRBJ2-3
V: TRBV6-5
size: -
D: TRBD2
DNA: TGTGCCAGCAGTCAGATAGCGGGAGCCGCCACAGATACGCAGTATTTT
CDR3: CASSQIAGAATDTQYF

J: TRBJ2-1
V: TRBV20-1
size: -
D: TRBD1
DNA: TGCAGTGCAGGGGAAAACAGGGGCTTGTCTGAGCAGTTCTTC
CDR3: CSAGENRGLSEQFF

J: TRBJ2-5
V: TRBV10-3
size: once
D: -
DNA: TGTGCCACCCTGGGAAACCAAGAGACCCAGTACTTC
CDR3: CATLGNQETQYF

J: TRBJ2-2
V: TRBV6-2/TRBV6-3
size: -
D: -
DNA: TGTGCCAGCAGTTACCTCCGTATGACCGGGGAGCTGCTTTTT
CDR3: CASSYLRMTGELLF

J: TRBJ2-7
V: TRBV24-1
size: -
D: -
DNA: TGTGCCACCAGTGATCCTCGGGGGAAAAACTACGAGCAGTACTTC
CDR3: CATSDPRGKNYEQYF

J: TRBJ2-5
V: TRBV20-1
size: once
D: TRBD2
DNA: TGCAGTGCTAGGTGGACTAGCCAAGAGACCCAGTACTTC
CDR3: CSARWTSQETQYF

J: TRBJ2-1
V: TRBV18
size: few
D: -
DNA: TGTGCCAGCTCACTAGACAGGTATGAGCAGTTCTTC
CDR3: CASSLDRYEQFF

J: TRBJ2-1
V: TRBV11-2
size: -
D: TRBD2
DNA: TGTGCCAGCAGCTTAGAGGCGGGGGATACTTACAATGAGCAGTTCTTC
CDR3: CASSLEAGDTYNEQFF

J: TRBJ1-2
V: TRBV5-6
size: -
D: -
DNA: TGTGCCAGCAGCTTGGAAGAGCGCTATGGCTACACCTTC
CDR3: CASSLEERYGYTF

J: TRBJ2-5
V: TRBV6-5
size: -
D: TRBD2
DNA: TGTGCCAGCAGTGGGACTAGCGGCGGAGAGACCCAGTACTTC
CDR3: CASSGTSGGETQYF

J: TRBJ2-7
V: TRBV12-3/TRBV12-4
size: -
D: -
DNA: TGTGCCAGCAGCCAGGAGGCCTACGAGCAGTACTTC
CDR3: CASSQEAYEQYF